The TCR beta chain under discussion was sequenced for a study of T cell responses to AZD1222 COVID-19 vaccine. Study observations and caveats: Spike-specific TCR breadth and depth rose after two AZD1222 doses.

Assay used: immunoSEQ multiplex PCR; TCRdb lists only in-frame clones, some missing. Among under 150,000 clones listed, roughly 92% were seen once. In regard to this clone: What it binds is not known.

Germline V gene data show CDR1 as MNHEY and CDR2 as SMNVEV (reference sequence). This CDR3 region has 17 residues. V was clipped by 5 bases and J by 0 bases; unmatched bases: 11. Sequences were derived from peripheral blood, sampled on day 0 of AZD1222 vaccination. The origin of this receptor is an adult in good health. The genes are TRBV27 and TRBJ1-2; 8 nucleotides match TRBD1. The CDR3 nucleotides are TGTGCCAGCAGTACCTCCCGGACAGGGCTAGCTAACTATGGCTACACCTTC. Encoded protein: CASSTSRTGLANYGYTF.